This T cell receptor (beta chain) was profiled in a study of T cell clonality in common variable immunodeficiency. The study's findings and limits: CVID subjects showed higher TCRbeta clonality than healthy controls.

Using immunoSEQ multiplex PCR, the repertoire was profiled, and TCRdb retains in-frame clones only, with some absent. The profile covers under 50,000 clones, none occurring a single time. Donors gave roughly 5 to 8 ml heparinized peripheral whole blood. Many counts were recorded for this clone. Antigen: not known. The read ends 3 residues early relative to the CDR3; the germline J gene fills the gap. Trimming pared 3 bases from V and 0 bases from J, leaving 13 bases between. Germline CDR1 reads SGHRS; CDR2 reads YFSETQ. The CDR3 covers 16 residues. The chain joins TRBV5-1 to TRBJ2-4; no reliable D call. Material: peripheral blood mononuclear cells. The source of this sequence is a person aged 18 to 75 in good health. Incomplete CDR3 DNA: TGCGCCAGCAGCTGGCAGGAGACCGTAGCCAAAAACATT. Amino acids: CASSWQETVAKNI. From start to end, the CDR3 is CASSWQETVAKNIQYF.